The next 29 T cell receptor beta chains were all read from a single sample in a study of OX40 agonist ivuxolimab in advanced cancers. TCRdb's copy holds only in-frame clones and misses some; the assay was immunoSEQ multiplex PCR. The sample carries about 48,000 clones, 83% recorded once. Source: CD4+ or CD8+ T cells sorted from blood, taken in a trial of the OX40 agonist ivuxolimab. The receptors derive from an adult with an advanced solid tumor such as melanoma, head and neck, liver or kidney cancer.

V and J are TRBV18 and TRBJ1-4; D gene unclear. V was cut by 2 bases and J by 2 bases, with 12 bases left in between. Germline V gene data show CDR1 as KGHSH and CDR2 as LQKENI. The length of the CDR3 is 16 residues. The CDR3 loop is CASSPGLTGTNEKLFF. DNA for the CDR3: TGTGCCAGCTCACCAGGGTTAACGGGGACTAATGAAAAACTGTTTTTT.

This clone was recorded once. The germline gene is not matched at one end of the junction; a read error may be the cause. The chain links TRBV7-7 to TRBJ2-2; D is unclear. The germline CDR1 and CDR2 sequences are SSHAT and FNYEAQ (reference sequence). The CDR3 is 13 residues long. The CDR3 coding sequence is TGTGCTAGCAGCTTACTCCACACCGGGGAGCTGTTTTTT. It encodes CASSLLHTGELFF.

The chain uses TRBV10-2 and TRBJ1-4; D unresolved. This CDR3 has 14 residues. Germline CDR1 and CDR2: WSHSY and SAAADI. Trimming stripped 8 bases from V and 1 base from J, with 11 bases between. The chain's CDR3 is CASQPLETNEKLFF. CDR3 in DNA: TGCGCCAGCCAGCCATTGGAAACTAATGAAAAACTGTTTTTT.

The chain is built from TRBV7-2 and TRBJ2-5, with TRBD2 matching 7 bases. Germline-derived CDR1 and CDR2 are SGHTA and FQGNSA. V gave up 2 bases and J gave up 1 base; unmatched junction bases: 7. This CDR3 has 16 residues. In DNA form, the CDR3 reads TGTGCCAGCAGCTTATCTAGCGGACAATCCCAAGAGACCCAGTACTTC. Protein sequence: CASSLSSGQSQETQYF.

There are a few counts of this clone. The chain carries TRBV29-1 and TRBJ1-2, with D unclear. In germline, CDR1 is SQVTM, CDR2 ANQGSEA. V lost 1 base to trimming and J lost 0 bases, with 9 bases between them. This CDR3 has 14 residues. The CDR3 coding sequence is TGCAGCGTTGAAGTAAACACAGCTAACTATGGCTACACCTTC. The encoded protein is CSVEVNTANYGYTF.

The chain is built from TRBV5-4 and TRBJ1-1; D uncertain. Trimming took 1 base from V and 4 from J, leaving 11 bases between them. Per the germline V gene, CDR1 is SGHNT and CDR2 is YYREEE (reference sequence). The CDR3 runs to 14 residues. CDR3 region: CASSLNGRSTEAFF. The CDR3 bases are TGTGCCAGCAGCTTGAACGGGCGGAGCACTGAAGCTTTCTTT. The complete variable domain, with remaining parts taken from reference TRBV5-4 and TRBJ1-1, reads ETGVTQSPTHLIKTRGQQVTLRCSSQSGHNTVSWYQQALGQGPQFIFQYYREEENGRGNFPPRFSGLQFPNYSSELNVNALELDDSALYLCASSLNGRSTEAFFGQGTRLTVV.

This chain links TRBV7-2 with TRBJ2-5; 9 bases line up with TRBD2. Germline CDR1 is SGHTA and CDR2 is FQGNSA. The CDR3 contains 14 residues. The J segment lost 4 bases and the V segment lost 1 base, leaving 1 base of the junction unmatched. The CDR3 nucleotides read TGTGCCAGCAGCTTAGGACTAGCGGTAGAGACCCAGTACTTC. Its translation is CASSLGLAVETQYF. The full variable domain, with the rest looked up from reference TRBV7-2 and TRBJ2-5, is GAGVSQSPSNKVTEKGKDVELRCDPISGHTALYWYRQSLGQGLEFLIYFQGNSAPDKSGLPSDRFSAERTGGSVSTLTIQRTQQEDSAVYLCASSLGLAVETQYFGPGTRLLVL.

The V and J genes are TRBV19 and TRBJ1-4, with D hard to call. Trimming took 4 bases from V and 4 from J, leaving 13 bases between them. In germline, CDR1 is LNHDA, CDR2 SQIVND (reference sequence). The CDR3 totals 15 residues. CDR3 protein: CASSTPGDGNEKLFF. The CDR3 nucleotides are TGTGCCAGTAGTACCCCCGGGGATGGTAATGAAAAACTGTTTTTT.

V usage is TRBV18 and J usage is TRBJ1-6; no definite D call. This CDR3 spans 15 amino acids. The germline V gene encodes CDR1 KGHSH and CDR2 LQKENI. Trimming stripped 3 bases from V and 6 bases from J, with 12 bases between. The CDR3 DNA is TGTGCCAGCTCACCCCGGCAGCCCACTAATTCACCCCTCCACTTT. This encodes CASSPRQPTNSPLHF.

The chain couples TRBV6-5 to TRBJ1-6; the D gene is possibly TRBD1 (5 bases). The length of the CDR3 is 13 residues. Germline V gene sequence: CDR1 MNHEY, CDR2 SVGAGI. The V end lost 7 bases, the J end lost 7 bases, and 11 bases lay between the germline ends. CDR3 amino acids: CASTSAGNSPLHF. CDR3 bases: TGTGCCAGCACTTCAGCAGGGAATTCACCCCTCCACTTT.

V and J are TRBV19 and TRBJ1-4; D ambiguous. The CDR3 has 14 amino acids. The V gene lost 3 bases and the J gene lost 5 bases, with 10 bases spanning the gap. The germline V gene has CDR1 LNHDA and CDR2 SQIVND (reference sequence). The CDR3 coding sequence is TGTGCCAGTAGTATCGGACGGTCGAATGAAAAACTGTTTTTT. It yields the protein CASSIGRSNEKLFF.

V gene TRBV5-1 combines with J gene TRBJ1-4, with D hard to call. The length of the CDR3 is 13 residues. Looked up from germline, CDR1 is SGHRS and CDR2 is YFSETQ. V lost 0 bases to trimming and J lost 8 bases, with 8 bases between them. Here the CDR3 reads CASSLEGPEKLFF. Here the CDR3 DNA reads TGCGCCAGCAGCTTGGAAGGCCCAGAAAAACTGTTTTTT.

This sequence joins TRBV4-2 and TRBJ2-1; TRBD2 matches at 9 bases. The length of the CDR3 is 16 residues. CDR1 is LGHNA and CDR2 is YNFKEQ in the germline V gene. Trimming took 4 bases from V and 3 from J; bases not matched to a gene: 7. The CDR3 DNA reads TGTGCCAGCAGCCCCTCCTTAGCGGGGGTCTACAATGAGCAGTTCTTC. This codes for CASSPSLAGVYNEQFF.

This chain joins TRBV5-1 and TRBJ2-7; the D gene is possibly TRBD1 (6 bases). This CDR3 comprises 16 residues. The germline V gene has CDR1 SGHRS and CDR2 YFSETQ. Trimming removed 4 bases from V and 4 bases from J, with 21 bases in between. The CDR3 DNA follows: TGCGCCAGCAGCCCGATGTCGCCACCCAGGGGATACGAGCAGTACTTC. Amino acid sequence: CASSPMSPPRGYEQYF.

The J gene is TRBJ1-4, the V gene TRBV27, with D unclear. The CDR3 consists of 16 residues. Germline-derived CDR1 and CDR2 are MNHEY and SMNVEV (reference sequence). The V and J ends lost 6 bases and 0 bases respectively, with 14 bases between them. The CDR3 sequence: CASRLGSAATNEKLFF. DNA of the CDR3: TGTGCCAGCAGGTTAGGATCTGCTGCAACTAATGAAAAACTGTTTTTT.

In DNA form, the CDR3 reads TGTGCCAGCAGCCAAGACAGGGGCGCTGAAGCTTTCTTT. This codes for CASSQDRGAEAFF. V gene TRBV11-2 combines with J gene TRBJ1-1; 8 bases map to TRBD1. The trim removed 5 bases at V and 6 bases at J, leaving 5 bases unmatched. The V gene's germline CDR1 is SGHAT and CDR2 FQNNGV. CDR3 length equals 13 residues.

The chain links TRBV9 to TRBJ2-7; D may match TRBD1 or TRBD2 (5 bases each). V lost 0 bases, J lost 5 bases, and 15 bases lay in between. Germline V lookup: CDR1 SGDLS, CDR2 YYNGEE. This CDR3 spans 15 amino acids. CDR3 coding DNA: TGTGCCAGCAGCGTAGCTTCCTCGGGGCCGGACGAGCAGTACTTC. Translating it yields CASSVASSGPDEQYF.

This clone showed up just a few times. This chain joins TRBV2 and TRBJ1-2; the D is unclear. The V gene's germline CDR1 is SNHLY and CDR2 FYNNEI. The CDR3 contains 12 residues. V gave up 3 bases and J gave up 9 bases, with 11 bases separating them. DNA of the CDR3: TGTGCCAGCAGTGAGGTAACTGATAGCTACACCTTC. Protein: CASSEVTDSYTF.

The J gene is TRBJ1-3, the V gene TRBV5-8; D is uncertain. The CDR3 extends over 15 amino acids. Deletions cut 3 bases from V and 2 bases from J, with 12 bases between. CDR1 and CDR2 (germline): SGHTS, YDEGEE. As DNA, the CDR3 is TGTGCCAGCAGCTCACTCCAGGCCGCTGGAAACACCATATATTTT. This encodes CASSSLQAAGNTIYF.

This clone was picked up a small number of times. The rearrangement joins TRBV7-2 to TRBJ1-2, with D unclear. V gave up 5 bases and J gave up 5 bases, with 12 bases separating them. Per germline, CDR1 SGHTA and CDR2 FQGNSA. This CDR3 has 13 amino acids. In DNA form, the CDR3 reads TGTGCCAGCAGCGAAACCACGGAGTATGGCTACACCTTC. Its translation: CASSETTEYGYTF. The full variable domain, with the rest looked up from reference TRBV7-2 and TRBJ1-2, is GAGVSQSPSNKVTEKGKDVELRCDPISGHTALYWYRQSLGQGLEFLIYFQGNSAPDKSGLPSDRFSAERTGGSVSTLTIQRTQQEDSAVYLCASSETTEYGYTFGSGTRLTVV.

V is TRBV4-2 and J is TRBJ1-1; D is unresolved. Germline V gene data show CDR1 as LGHNA and CDR2 as YNFKEQ. Trimming took off 2 bases at V and 10 bases at J, with 14 bases between the two ends. The CDR3 has 13 residues. The CDR3 loop reads CASSQFSGLRAFF. The CDR3 DNA reads TGTGCCAGCAGCCAATTTTCAGGACTCCGAGCTTTCTTT.

The gene calls are TRBV2 and TRBJ1-2; perhaps TRBD1 as D (5 bases). V was trimmed by 7 bases and J by 8 bases, leaving 20 bases between them. This CDR3 is 14 amino acids long. CDR1 is SNHLY and CDR2 is FYNNEI in the germline V gene. CDR3 amino acids: CASNIGRAAIGYTF. CDR3 DNA: TGTGCCAGCAATATCGGCAGGGCGGCAATCGGCTACACCTTC.

The sample holds one count of this clone. V usage is TRBV4-3 and J usage is TRBJ2-1; possible D gene TRBD2, 7 bases. V lost 1 base, J lost 5 bases, and 12 bases lay in between. Germline V gene sequence: CDR1 LGHNA, CDR2 YSLEER. The CDR3 sequence is 15 residues long. The DNA for the CDR3 is TGCGCCAGCAGCCAAGGGAGGGGGAGGGACAATGAGCAGTTCTTC. It is translated as CASSQGRGRDNEQFF.

This chain connects TRBV5-1 to TRBJ2-7; D may be TRBD1 or TRBD2 (6 bases each). V was pared by 3 bases and J by 4 bases, with 11 bases between. CDR1 is SGHRS and CDR2 is YFSETQ in the germline V gene. This CDR3 comprises 13 residues. The CDR3 is CASSSSGAYEQYF. The CDR3 DNA follows: TGCGCCAGCAGCTCCTCGGGGGCATACGAGCAGTACTTC.

The rearrangement joins TRBV7-2 to TRBJ2-3; 7 positions agree with TRBD2. The CDR3 runs to 17 residues. Germline assignment: CDR1 SGHTA and CDR2 FQGNSA. V gave up 2 bases and J gave up 5 bases; unmatched junction bases: 13. The CDR3 DNA sequence: TGTGCCAGCAGCTTATTCCCGCGCGGGGAGGGAGGAGATACGCAGTATTTT. Protein sequence: CASSLFPRGEGGDTQYF.

V gene TRBV5-4 combines with J gene TRBJ2-1, with TRBD2 identical over 12 bases. Unmatched junction bases numbered 4, after V lost 4 bases and J lost 8 bases. This CDR3 has 14 amino acids. The V gene's germline CDR1 is SGHNT and CDR2 YYREEE (reference sequence). The CDR3, as DNA: TGTGCCAGCAGCAAGACTAGCGGGAGCGATGAGCAGTTCTTC. Its protein is CASSKTSGSDEQFF.

The chain carries TRBV5-5 and TRBJ2-2, with 7 positions matching TRBD2. Germline values: CDR1 SGHKS, CDR2 YYEKEE (reference sequence). Trimming at V came to 4 bases and at J to 4 bases, leaving 10 bases not matched to a gene. The CDR3 is 16 amino acids. The CDR3 spells CASSPLGGSGTGELFF. The CDR3 nucleotides read TGTGCCAGCAGCCCCCTCGGGGGGTCGGGCACCGGGGAGCTGTTTTTT.

The chain joins TRBV6-5 to TRBJ1-1, with TRBD1 matching over 7 bases. CDR1 is MNHEY and CDR2 is SVGAGI in the germline V gene. The CDR3 is 15 amino acids. The V and J ends lost 5 bases and 3 bases, in that order; junction bases with no gene match: 9. The CDR3 DNA follows: TGTGCCAGCAGTCTGCTAGGGGGCGGGTACACTGAAGCTTTCTTT. As protein: CASSLLGGGYTEAFF.

DNA of the CDR3: TGTGCCATCAGTGTCAGCAATCAGCCCCAGCATTTT. This codes for CAISVSNQPQHF. The genes are TRBV10-3 and TRBJ1-5; unclear D gene. V lost 4 bases to trimming and J lost 1 base, with 2 bases between them. Germline CDR1 is ENHRY and CDR2 is SYGVKD. The CDR3 length is 12 residues.